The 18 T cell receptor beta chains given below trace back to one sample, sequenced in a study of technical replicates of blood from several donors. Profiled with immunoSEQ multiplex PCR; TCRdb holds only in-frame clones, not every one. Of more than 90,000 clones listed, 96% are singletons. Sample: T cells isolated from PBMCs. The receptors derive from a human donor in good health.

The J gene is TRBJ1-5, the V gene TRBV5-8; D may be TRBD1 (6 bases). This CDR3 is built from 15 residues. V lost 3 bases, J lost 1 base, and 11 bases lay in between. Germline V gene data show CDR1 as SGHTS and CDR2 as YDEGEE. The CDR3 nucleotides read TGTGCCAGCAGCTCTACAGGGATGAGCAATCAGCCCCAGCATTTT. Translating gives CASSSTGMSNQPQHF. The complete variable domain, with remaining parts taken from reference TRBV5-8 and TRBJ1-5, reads EAGVTQSPTHLIKTRGQQATLRCSPISGHTSVYWYQQALGLGLQFLLWYDEGEERNRGNFPPRFSGRQFPNYSSELNVNALELEDSALYLCASSSTGMSNQPQHFGDGTRLSIL.

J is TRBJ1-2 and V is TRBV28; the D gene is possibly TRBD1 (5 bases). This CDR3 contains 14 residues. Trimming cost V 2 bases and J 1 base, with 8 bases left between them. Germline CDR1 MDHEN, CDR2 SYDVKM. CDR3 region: CASSLGGNNYGYTF. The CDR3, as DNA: TGTGCCAGCAGTTTAGGGGGGAATAACTATGGCTACACCTTC.

The CDR3 is CASSLGLAGGTQYF. The CDR3 DNA is TGCGCCAGCAGCTTGGGGCTAGCGGGAGGGACGCAGTATTTT. The chain recombines TRBV5-1 with TRBJ2-3; 12 bases line up with TRBD2. The CDR3 runs 14 residues. With 0 bases clipped from V and 9 bases from J, the junction kept 2 bases outside the gene matches. The germline V gene encodes CDR1 SGHRS and CDR2 YFSETQ.

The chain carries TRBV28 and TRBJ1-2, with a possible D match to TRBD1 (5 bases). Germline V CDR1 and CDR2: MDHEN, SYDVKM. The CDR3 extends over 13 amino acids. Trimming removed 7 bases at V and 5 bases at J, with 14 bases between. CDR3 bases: TGTGCCAGCAACCGGGACTCTTCTTATGGCTACACCTTC. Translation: CASNRDSSYGYTF.

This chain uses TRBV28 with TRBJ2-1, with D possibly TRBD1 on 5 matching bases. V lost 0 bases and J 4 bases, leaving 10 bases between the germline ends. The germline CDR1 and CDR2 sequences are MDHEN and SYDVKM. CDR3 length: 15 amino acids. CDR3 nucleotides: TGTGCCAGCAGTTTATGGACAGAAACTTACAATGAGCAGTTCTTC. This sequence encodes CASSLWTETYNEQFF.

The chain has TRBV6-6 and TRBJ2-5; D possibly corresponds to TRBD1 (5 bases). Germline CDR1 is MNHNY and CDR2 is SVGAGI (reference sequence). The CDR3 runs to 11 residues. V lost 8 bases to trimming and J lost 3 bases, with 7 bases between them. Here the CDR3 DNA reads TGTGCCAGCTTAGGGGAAGAGACCCAGTACTTC. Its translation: CASLGEETQYF.

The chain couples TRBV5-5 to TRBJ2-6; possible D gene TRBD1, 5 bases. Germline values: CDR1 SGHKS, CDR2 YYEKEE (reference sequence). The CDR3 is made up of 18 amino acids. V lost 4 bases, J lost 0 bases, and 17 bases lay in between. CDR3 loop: CASSLRLTAISGANVLTF. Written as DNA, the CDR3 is TGTGCCAGCAGCCTACGGTTGACAGCCATCTCTGGGGCCAACGTCCTGACTTTC.

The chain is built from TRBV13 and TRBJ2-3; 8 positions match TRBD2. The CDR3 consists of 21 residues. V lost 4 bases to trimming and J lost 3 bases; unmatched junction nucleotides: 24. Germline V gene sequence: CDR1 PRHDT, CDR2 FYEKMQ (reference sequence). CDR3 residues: CASSYLPGVGREVFGTDTQYF. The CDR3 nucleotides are TGTGCCAGCAGCTACCTACCCGGGGTCGGGCGGGAGGTTTTTGGGACAGATACGCAGTATTTT. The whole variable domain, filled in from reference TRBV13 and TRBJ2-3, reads AAGVIQSPRHLIKEKRETATLKCYPIPRHDTVYWYQQGPGQDPQFLISFYEKMQSDKGSIPDRFSAQQFSDYHSELNMSSLELGDSALYFCASSYLPGVGREVFGTDTQYFGPGTRLTVL.

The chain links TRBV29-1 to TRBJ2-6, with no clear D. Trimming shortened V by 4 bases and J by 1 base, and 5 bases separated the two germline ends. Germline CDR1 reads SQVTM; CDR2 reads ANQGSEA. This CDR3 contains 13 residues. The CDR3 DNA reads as TGCAGCGTTGCGTTGTCTGGGGCCAACGTCCTGACTTTC. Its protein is CSVALSGANVLTF.

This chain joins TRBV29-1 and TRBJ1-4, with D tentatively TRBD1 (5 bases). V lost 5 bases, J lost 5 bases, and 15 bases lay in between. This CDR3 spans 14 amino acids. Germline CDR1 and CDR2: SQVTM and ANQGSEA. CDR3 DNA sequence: TGCAGCGTTCTTCCCCGGGGGTCGAATGAAAAACTGTTTTTT. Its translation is CSVLPRGSNEKLFF.

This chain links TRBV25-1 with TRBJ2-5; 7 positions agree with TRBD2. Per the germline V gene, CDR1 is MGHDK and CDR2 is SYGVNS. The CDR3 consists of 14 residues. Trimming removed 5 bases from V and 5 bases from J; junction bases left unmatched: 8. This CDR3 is CASSPSTSRETQYF. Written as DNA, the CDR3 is TGTGCCAGCAGTCCCTCGACTAGCAGGGAGACCCAGTACTTC.

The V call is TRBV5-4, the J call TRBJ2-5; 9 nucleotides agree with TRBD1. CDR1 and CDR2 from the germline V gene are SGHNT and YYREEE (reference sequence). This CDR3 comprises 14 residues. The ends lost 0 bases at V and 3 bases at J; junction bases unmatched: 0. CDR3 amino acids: CASSLGTGEETQYF. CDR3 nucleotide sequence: TGTGCCAGCAGCTTGGGGACAGGGGAAGAGACCCAGTACTTC.

The CDR3 loop reads CASSEGTGRRSNQPQHF. CDR3 DNA sequence: TGTGCCAGCAGCGAGGGGACAGGAAGGAGGAGCAATCAGCCCCAGCATTTT. The chain links TRBV16 to TRBJ1-5; TRBD1 matches at 8 bases. The CDR3 loop spans 17 amino acids. CDR1 and CDR2 from the germline V gene are KGHSY and FQNENV. Germline trimming cut 5 bases from V and 1 base from J; bases unmatched to any gene: 10.

The CDR3 region has the DNA TGTGCCAGCAGTCCTCGGACAGTTTACAATGAGCAGTTCTTC. Protein sequence: CASSPRTVYNEQFF. The chain employs TRBV6-5 and TRBJ2-1; a weak D match, TRBD1 (6 bases). In germline, CDR1 is MNHEY, CDR2 SVGAGI. CDR3 length: 14 residues. V lost 5 bases and J lost 4, with 12 bases in between.

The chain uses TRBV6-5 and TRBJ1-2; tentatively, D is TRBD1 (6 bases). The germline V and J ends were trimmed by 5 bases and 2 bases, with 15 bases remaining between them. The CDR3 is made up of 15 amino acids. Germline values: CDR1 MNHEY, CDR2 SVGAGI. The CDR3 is CASSAYRDPNYGYTF. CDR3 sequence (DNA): TGTGCCAGCAGTGCTTACAGGGACCCCAACTATGGCTACACCTTC.

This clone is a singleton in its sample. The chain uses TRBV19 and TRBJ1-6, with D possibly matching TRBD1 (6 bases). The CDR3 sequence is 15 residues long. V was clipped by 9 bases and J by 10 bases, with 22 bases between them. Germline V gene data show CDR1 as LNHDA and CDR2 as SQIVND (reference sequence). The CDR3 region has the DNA TGTGCCAGCCGCGGGGGGGGGCAGGGGAGATCACCCCTCCACTTT. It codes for CASRGGGQGRSPLHF.

CDR3: CASRELAGGSEQFF. For the CDR3, the DNA is TGTGCCAGCAGGGAACTAGCGGGAGGTTCCGAGCAGTTCTTC. The J gene is TRBJ2-1, the V gene TRBV25-1; 12 positions agree with TRBD2. V gave up 6 bases and J gave up 10 bases; unmatched junction bases: 7. Germline V gene data show CDR1 as MGHDK and CDR2 as SYGVNS. The CDR3 extends over 14 amino acids.

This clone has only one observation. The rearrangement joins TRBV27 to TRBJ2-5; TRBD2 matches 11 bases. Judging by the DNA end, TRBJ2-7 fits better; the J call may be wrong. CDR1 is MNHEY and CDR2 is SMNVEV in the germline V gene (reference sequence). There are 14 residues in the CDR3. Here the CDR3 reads CASKLAGGFYEQYF. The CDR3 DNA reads TGTGCCAGCAAGCTAGCGGGGGGATTCTACGAGCAGTACTTC.